The 25 T cell receptor beta chains given below trace back to one sample, sequenced in a study of blood T cell repertoires in COVID-19. Sequencing used immunoSEQ multiplex PCR; TCRdb keeps in-frame clones, though not all of them. The sample lists under 70,000 clones, about nine tenths occurring once. Sequenced material: peripheral blood. The receptors here all came from a man older than 75 with acute or convalescent COVID-19.

The rearrangement links TRBV5-6 to TRBJ1-5; possibly TRBD1 for D (5 bases). The CDR3 length is 15 residues. The germline gives CDR1 SGHDT, CDR2 YYEEEE. Trimming cost V 3 bases and J 7 bases, with 17 bases left between them. The CDR3 DNA follows: TGTGCCAGCAGCTCGCGGGACCCCGGCGAGCAGCCCCAGCATTTT. Amino acid sequence: CASSSRDPGEQPQHF.

The CDR3 loop is CASTRGGAFPLSEQYF. CDR3 in DNA: TGTGCCAGCACTCGAGGGGGGGCATTTCCCCTTAGTGAGCAGTACTTC. This chain uses TRBV2 with TRBJ2-7, with TRBD2 as a possible D gene (7 bases). Trimming removed 7 bases at V and 7 bases at J, with 26 bases between. This CDR3 has 16 amino acids. Per the germline V gene, CDR1 is SNHLY and CDR2 is FYNNEI.

The chain links TRBV9 to TRBJ2-3; TRBD2 might be the D (5 bases). Germline V gene sequence: CDR1 SGDLS, CDR2 YYNGEE. The CDR3 runs to 16 residues. The V end was cut by 0 bases, the J end by 2 bases, with 13 bases between. This chain's CDR3 is CASSVEAGPPTDTQYF. The CDR3 nucleotides are TGTGCCAGCAGCGTAGAGGCGGGCCCCCCCACAGATACGCAGTATTTT.

The J gene is TRBJ1-5, the V gene TRBV28, with no clear D. V was trimmed by 9 bases and J by 2 bases, leaving 14 bases between them. CDR1 and CDR2 (germline): MDHEN, SYDVKM. There are 14 residues in the CDR3. The CDR3 here is CASSLGVGNQPQHF. Written as DNA, the CDR3 is TGTGCCAGTTCCTTGGGAGTGGGCAATCAGCCCCAGCATTTT.

The chain joins TRBV6-4 to TRBJ1-1; D call uncertain. Trimming shortened V by 0 bases and J by 4 bases, and 6 bases separated the two germline ends. The CDR3 runs to 13 residues. Germline V gene data show CDR1 as MRHNA and CDR2 as SNTAGT. The CDR3 DNA sequence: TGTGCCAGCAGTGACTCAGGCGGCACTGAAGCTTTCTTT. This encodes CASSDSGGTEAFF.

The V gene is TRBV6-5, the J gene TRBJ2-7; TRBD1 aligns across 9 bases. The germline V gene has CDR1 MNHEY and CDR2 SVGAGI. With 0 bases clipped from V and 3 bases from J, the junction kept 3 bases outside the gene matches. The CDR3 length is 15 residues. The CDR3 loop is CASSYSNRGHYEQYF. The CDR3 DNA sequence: TGTGCCAGCAGTTACTCGAACAGGGGGCACTACGAGCAGTACTTC.

CDR3 coding DNA: TGTGCCAGCAGCTTAGTTCGGCGGGGGTTGAACACTGAAGCTTTCTTT. This codes for CASSLVRRGLNTEAFF. This rearrangement joins TRBV7-8 to TRBJ1-1; perhaps TRBD1 as D (5 bases). V was shortened by 1 base and J by 0 bases, with 12 bases between the two germline ends. The CDR3 is 16 amino acids. From germline, CDR1 is SGHVS and CDR2 FQNEAQ.

This chain links TRBV19 with TRBJ2-7, with 7 bases identical to TRBD2. This CDR3 is built from 14 residues. The trim removed 4 bases at V and 3 bases at J, leaving 6 bases unmatched. Germline CDR1 and CDR2: LNHDA and SQIVND (reference sequence). CDR3 DNA: TGTGCCAGTAGTACGGGGGGACTTTACTACGAGCAGTACTTC. Its protein product is CASSTGGLYYEQYF.

The chain carries TRBV5-1 and TRBJ2-7; 14 bases agree with TRBD2. The CDR3 runs to 17 residues. Germline V gene lookup returns CDR1 SGHRS and CDR2 YFSETQ. V gave up 4 bases and J gave up 2 bases; unmatched junction bases: 8. The CDR3 reads CASSGGTSGGVTYEQYF. The CDR3 DNA follows: TGCGCCAGCAGCGGCGGGACTAGCGGGGGTGTCACCTACGAGCAGTACTTC.

This clone has a single count. In nucleotides, the CDR3 is TGTGCCAGCAGCTCGGGAACAGGGGGGGCTGAAAAACTGTTTTTT. Translated: CASSSGTGGAEKLFF. The rearrangement links TRBV11-2 to TRBJ1-4; the match to TRBD1 covers 8 bases. Germline CDR1 is SGHAT and CDR2 is FQNNGV. V was clipped by 4 bases and J by 7 bases; unmatched bases: 8. The CDR3 is made up of 15 amino acids.

The chain couples TRBV30 to TRBJ1-1; TRBD1 matches 7 bases. The CDR3 is made up of 14 amino acids. Germline-derived CDR1 and CDR2 are GTSNPN and SVGIG (reference sequence). V shed 2 bases, J shed 6 bases, and the junction held 9 bases outside the gene matches. Here the CDR3 DNA reads TGTGCCTGGAGTTCTTTCGACAGGGACCCTGAAGCTTTCTTT. Translated, it gives CAWSSFDRDPEAFF. Variable domain in full (rest from reference TRBV30 and TRBJ1-1): SQTIHQWPATLVQPVGSPLSLECTVEGTSNPNLYWYRQAAGRGLQLLFYSVGIGQISSEVPQNLSASRPQDRQFILSSKKLLLSDSGFYLCAWSSFDRDPEAFFGQGTRLTVV.

In its sample, this clone was seen once. The rearrangement links TRBV7-8 to TRBJ2-3, with D unresolved. The CDR3 is 15 residues long. Germline V gene lookup returns CDR1 SGHVS and CDR2 FQNEAQ. Trimming removed 3 bases from V and 0 bases from J, with 10 bases in between. In DNA, the CDR3 is TGTGCCAGCAGCTTGCAAACAGTGAGCACAGATACGCAGTATTTT. The encoded protein is CASSLQTVSTDTQYF.

The V gene is TRBV18, the J gene TRBJ2-1; 9 bases line up with TRBD2. CDR1 is KGHSH and CDR2 is LQKENI in the germline V gene. The CDR3 spans 15 residues. V lost 0 bases, J lost 10 bases, and 7 bases stayed unmatched. DNA of the CDR3: TGTGCCAGCTCACCACCCCGCGGGGGGGCAAACGAGCAGTTCTTC. This gives the protein CASSPPRGGANEQFF. Drawing the rest from reference TRBV18 and TRBJ2-1, the complete variable domain is NAGVMQNPRHLVRRRGQEARLRCSPMKGHSHVYWYRQLPEEGLKFMVYLQKENIIDESGMPKERFSAEFPKEGPSILRIQQVVRGDSAAYFCASSPPRGGANEQFFGPGTRLTVL.

This sequence joins TRBV19 and TRBJ2-2; D might be TRBD1 (6 bases). V lost 2 bases and J lost 4, with 11 bases in between. CDR1 and CDR2 from the germline V gene are LNHDA and SQIVND (reference sequence). The CDR3 is 15 amino acids. The CDR3 sequence is CASSIPGVATGELFF. DNA for the CDR3: TGTGCCAGTAGTATACCAGGGGTAGCCACCGGGGAGCTGTTTTTT.

The chain carries TRBV7-6 and TRBJ2-1, with a weak D call TRBD2 (7 bases). The germline CDR1 and CDR2 sequences are SGHVS and FNYEAQ. The CDR3 is made up of 15 amino acids. V dropped 5 bases and J dropped 0 bases, with 11 bases sitting between them. The DNA for the CDR3 is TGTGCCAGCAGCCGAGGGGGGGGCTCCTACAATGAGCAGTTCTTC. It encodes CASSRGGGSYNEQFF.

This clone was seen a handful of times. The chain combines TRBV15 with TRBJ2-1; TRBD2 agrees at 16 bases. This CDR3 spans 17 amino acids. J gave up 2 bases and V 4 bases, and 2 bases lay outside the gene matches. Germline V gene lookup returns CDR1 LNHNV and CDR2 YYDKDF (reference sequence). The CDR3 DNA is TGTGCCACCAGCAAAGGGACTAGCGGGGGGGCCTACAATGAGCAGTTCTTC. It is translated as CATSKGTSGGAYNEQFF.

J is TRBJ2-3 and V is TRBV6-5; 10 nucleotides match TRBD2. CDR1 MNHEY and CDR2 SVGAGI come from the germline V gene. V shed 4 bases and J 8 bases; nucleotides not matched to a gene: 9. The CDR3 totals 15 residues. CDR3 in amino acids: CASSLFGTSEGTQYF. The CDR3 DNA is TGTGCCAGCAGTTTATTCGGGACTAGCGAGGGTACGCAGTATTTT.

The rearrangement joins TRBV6-1 to TRBJ2-7; tentatively, D is TRBD1 (5 bases). Between the trimmed V and J ends, which lost 2 bases and 7 bases, there was a span of 18 bases. Germline-derived CDR1 and CDR2 are MNHNS and SASEGT. The CDR3 length is 15 residues. CDR3 in DNA: TGTGCCAGCAGTGAATCCGGCAGGGCCCGTCGTGAGCAGTACTTC. Protein product: CASSESGRARREQYF.

This chain links TRBV10-3 with TRBJ2-7; TRBD2 is a possible D gene (7 bases). This CDR3 has 16 amino acids. Trimming took 2 bases from V and 0 from J, leaving 14 bases between them. Germline CDR1 reads ENHRY; CDR2 reads SYGVKD. The CDR3 protein is CAISEGGDTFSYEQYF. CDR3 DNA: TGTGCCATCAGTGAGGGGGGGGACACCTTCTCCTACGAGCAGTACTTC.

The chain carries TRBV18 and TRBJ1-6; the match to TRBD1 covers 9 bases. This CDR3 spans 14 amino acids. Germline CDR1 is KGHSH and CDR2 is LQKENI. Trimming at V came to 6 bases and at J to 6 bases, leaving 3 bases not matched to a gene. CDR3: CASSRDRVNSPLHF. Here the CDR3 DNA reads TGTGCCAGCTCCCGGGACAGGGTTAATTCACCCCTCCACTTT.

The rearrangement links TRBV3-1 (or the pseudogene TRBV3-2) to TRBJ1-1; TRBD1 is a possible D gene (5 bases). Per the germline V gene, CDR1 is LGHDT and CDR2 is YNNKEL (reference sequence). Trimming shortened V by 7 bases and J by 5 bases, and 23 bases separated the two germline ends. The CDR3 totals 16 residues. The CDR3 region is CASTPTAIGLRTEAFF. The CDR3 coding sequence is TGTGCCAGCACCCCGACAGCCATCGGTTTGAGGACTGAAGCTTTCTTT.

The CDR3 protein is CSSRQGPDTQYF. The CDR3 DNA is TGCAGCTCCAGACAGGGCCCAGATACGCAGTATTTT. The chain has TRBV29-1 and TRBJ2-3; 7 bases line up with TRBD1. V trimming: 8 bases; J trimming: 4 bases; junction bases outside the gene matches: 6. Germline CDR1 SQVTM, CDR2 ANQGSEA. CDR3 length: 12 residues.

This chain joins TRBV7-4 and TRBJ2-1; 10 nucleotides match TRBD2. V lost 5 bases, J lost 0 bases, and 7 bases stayed unmatched. CDR1 is SGHVT, CDR2 SQSDAQ, per germline. This CDR3 has 17 residues. CDR3 loop: CASSTRTSGSSYNEQFF. The DNA for the CDR3 is TGTGCCAGCAGCACCCGGACTAGCGGCTCCTCCTACAATGAGCAGTTCTTC.

This clone has a single count. This chain uses TRBV5-1 with TRBJ2-1, with D unclear. This CDR3 comprises 16 residues. Per germline, CDR1 SGHRS and CDR2 YFSETQ. Trimming cost V 0 bases and J 0 bases, with 10 bases left between them. CDR3 sequence: CASSLVSGSSYNEQFF. The CDR3, as DNA: TGCGCCAGCAGCTTGGTTTCAGGTAGCTCCTACAATGAGCAGTTCTTC. Full variable domain (missing parts from reference TRBV5-1 and TRBJ2-1): KAGVTQTPRYLIKTRGQQVTLSCSPISGHRSVSWYQQTPGQGLQFLFEYFSETQRNKGNFPGRFSGRQFSNSRSEMNVSTLELGDSALYLCASSLVSGSSYNEQFFGPGTRLTVL.

The chain links TRBV7-3 to TRBJ2-1; TRBD2 matches 9 bases. Germline V gene lookup returns CDR1 SGHTA and CDR2 FQGTGA. J gave up 1 base and V 5 bases, and 6 bases lay outside the gene matches. This CDR3 contains 16 residues. The CDR3 here is CASSPQRGASYNEQFF. The CDR3, as DNA: TGTGCCAGCAGCCCCCAGCGGGGGGCATCCTACAATGAGCAGTTCTTC.